Detailed here is one T cell receptor beta chain. This sample was taken from a study of blood T cell repertoires in COVID-19. Whole-study context: PBMCs, B-cell-depleted T cells, or T cells provided the cDNA or gDNA that made up the material.

Measured with immunoSEQ multiplex PCR; TCRdb has only the in-frame clones, and not every one. This repertoire shows approximately 280,000 clones, more than 85% found once; its top ten account for 4.6%. The ends lost 8 bases at V and 8 bases at J; junction bases unmatched: 14. This CDR3 region has 15 residues. Germline-derived CDR1 and CDR2 are MNHEY and SVGAGI. The V gene is TRBV6-5, the J gene TRBJ1-4; 7 nucleotides line up with TRBD1. The TCR comes from a man aged 35-49 years with acute or convalescent COVID-19. The specimen sequenced was peripheral blood. The CDR3 spells CASGRGGKSDEKLFF. The CDR3 DNA reads as TGTGCCAGCGGCAGAGGGGGCAAGAGCGACGAAAAACTGTTTTTT.